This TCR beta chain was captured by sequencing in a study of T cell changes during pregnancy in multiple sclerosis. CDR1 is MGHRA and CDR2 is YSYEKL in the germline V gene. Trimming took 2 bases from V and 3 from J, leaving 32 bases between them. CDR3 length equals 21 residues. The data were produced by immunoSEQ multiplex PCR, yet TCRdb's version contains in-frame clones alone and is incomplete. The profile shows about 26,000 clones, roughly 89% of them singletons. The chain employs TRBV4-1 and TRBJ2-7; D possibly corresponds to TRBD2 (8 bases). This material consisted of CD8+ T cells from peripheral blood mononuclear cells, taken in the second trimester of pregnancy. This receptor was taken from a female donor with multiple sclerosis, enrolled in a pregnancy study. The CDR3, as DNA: TGCGCCAGCAGCCAACCTGGTGTCCGACAGGGTCCCGGGACTAGTTACTACGAGCAGTACTTC. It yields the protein CASSQPGVRQGPGTSYYEQYF.